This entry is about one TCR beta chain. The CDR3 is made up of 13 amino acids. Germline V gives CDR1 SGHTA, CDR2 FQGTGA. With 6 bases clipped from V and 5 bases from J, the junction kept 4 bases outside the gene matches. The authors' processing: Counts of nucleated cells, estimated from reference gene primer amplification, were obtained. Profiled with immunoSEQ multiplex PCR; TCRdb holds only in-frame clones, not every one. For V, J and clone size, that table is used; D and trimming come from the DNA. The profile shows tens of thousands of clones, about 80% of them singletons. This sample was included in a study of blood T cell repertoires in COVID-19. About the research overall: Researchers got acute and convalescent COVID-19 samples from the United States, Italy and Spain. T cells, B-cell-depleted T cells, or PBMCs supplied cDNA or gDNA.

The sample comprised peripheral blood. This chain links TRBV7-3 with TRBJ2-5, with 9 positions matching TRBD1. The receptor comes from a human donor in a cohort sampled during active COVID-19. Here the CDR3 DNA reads TGTGCCAGCAGTCATGACAGGGGGGAGACCCAGTACTTC. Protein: CASSHDRGETQYF.